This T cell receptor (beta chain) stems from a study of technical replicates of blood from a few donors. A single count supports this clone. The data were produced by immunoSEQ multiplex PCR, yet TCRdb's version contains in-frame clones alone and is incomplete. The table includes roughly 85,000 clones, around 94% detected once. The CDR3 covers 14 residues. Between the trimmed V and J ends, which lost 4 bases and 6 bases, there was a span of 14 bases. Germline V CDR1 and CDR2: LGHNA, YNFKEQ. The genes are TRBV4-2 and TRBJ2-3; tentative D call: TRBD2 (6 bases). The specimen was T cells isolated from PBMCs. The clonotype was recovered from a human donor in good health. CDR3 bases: TGTGCCAGCAGCCCCGGGACTTATGGGGATACGCAGTATTTT. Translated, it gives CASSPGTYGDTQYF.